Listed below are T cell receptor beta chains from one sample, sequenced in a study of blood T cell repertoires in COVID-19. This table comes from immunoSEQ multiplex PCR, and its TCRdb copy is limited to in-frame clones, with some not included. The sample yields about 430,000 clones, approximately 90% seen once. The sample taken for sequencing was peripheral blood. These receptors were taken from a man aged 18 to 35 with COVID-19, enrolled during active disease. CDR3s include the opening cysteine and the closing phenylalanine or tryptophan. A D gene is named only where the DNA matches it firmly. The size entry is marked missing in some rows and otherwise reads once, few, many or a size class.

d_call	v_call	clone_size	cdr3_length	j_call	cdr3_nt	cdr3_aa
TRBD1	TRBV7-6	.	13	TRBJ2-7	TGTGCCAGCAGCCGTGGGACAGGGGGCGAGCAGTACTTC	CASSRGTGGEQYF
.	TRBV5-8	.	15	TRBJ2-2	TGTGCCAGCAGCACGCACACGCCGAACACCGGGGAGCTGTTTTTT	CASSTHTPNTGELFF
.	TRBV13	.	14	TRBJ1-6	TGTGCCAGCAGCTTAAGAGGCCCGGATTCACCCCTCCACTTT	CASSLRGPDSPLHF
TRBD2	TRBV20-1	.	10	TRBJ2-1	TGCAGTGCTTCAAGCGGGATGCAGTTCTTC	CSASSGMQFF
.	TRBV28	.	16	TRBJ2-5	TGTGCCAGCAGTCTACGACAGACTTTAGGACGAGAGACCCAGTACTTC	CASSLRQTLGRETQYF
TRBD2	TRBV7-7	.	15	TRBJ2-2	TGTGCTAGCAGCCCCAACAGCGGGAGGGCCGGGGAGCTGTTTTTT	CASSPNSGRAGELFF
.	TRBV6-1	once	14	TRBJ1-5	TGTGCCAGCAGTGAGCTAAGTAGCAATCAGCCCCAGCATTTT	CASSELSSNQPQHF
TRBD1	TRBV6-5	.	15	TRBJ2-1	TGTGCCAGCAGTTTTAGGGACAGCTCCTACAATGAGCAGTTCTTC	CASSFRDSSYNEQFF
.	TRBV7-3	.	14	TRBJ2-6	TGTGCCAGCAGCCCAGGGGCTGGGGCCAACGTCCTGACTTTC	CASSPGAGANVLTF
TRBD2	TRBV27	.	16	TRBJ2-1	TGTGCCAGCAGCCCCGTTAGCGGGGGCGGTTACAATGAGCAGTTCTTC	CASSPVSGGGYNEQFF
.	TRBV19	.	11	TRBJ2-3	TGTGCCAGTAGTATCGGAGATACGCAGTATTTT	CASSIGDTQYF
TRBD2	TRBV4-1	.	19	TRBJ2-5	TGCGCCAGCAGCCAAGGAGCCGGACTAGCGGGAGGGTCGCTAGAGACCCAGTACTTC	CASSQGAGLAGGSLETQYF
TRBD2	TRBV5-1	.	15	TRBJ2-1	TGCGCCAGCAGCTTGTCGCCTAGCGGGGGAAATGAGCAGTTCTTC	CASSLSPSGGNEQFF
TRBD2	TRBV25-1	.	14	TRBJ2-1	TGTGCCAGCAGTGGCGGGAGGGCCTACAATGAGCAGTTCTTC	CASSGGRAYNEQFF
TRBD1	TRBV29-1	.	14	TRBJ2-1	TGCAGCGGGAAGGGACAGGGGGCGCGTCGTGAGCAGTTCTTC	CSGKGQGARREQFF
TRBD1	TRBV5-4	.	13	TRBJ2-5	TGTGCCAGCAGCTCGGGACAGTTGGAGACCCAGTACTTC	CASSSGQLETQYF
.	TRBV27	.	15	TRBJ2-5	TGTGCCAGCAGTCTATACCGGGACTCAGGAGAGACCCAGTACTTC	CASSLYRDSGETQYF
.	TRBV3-1/TRBV3-2	.	14	TRBJ2-6	TGTGCCAGTAGACTGAGCTCTGGGGCCAACGTCCTGACTTTC	CASRLSSGANVLTF
TRBD1	TRBV15	.	15	TRBJ1-3	TGTGCCACCAGCAGGGACAGGGGTTCTGGAAACACCATATATTTT	CATSRDRGSGNTIYF
.	TRBV30	.	12	TRBJ2-7	TGTGCCTGGACGACAGCCCCCGACGAGCAGTACTTC	CAWTTAPDEQYF
.	TRBV6-5	.	13	TRBJ1-2	TGTGCCAGCAGTTCTACAGGGCACTATGGCTACACCTTC	CASSSTGHYGYTF
.	TRBV13	.	11	TRBJ1-3	TGTGCCAGAAAACAGGGTAACACCATATATTTT	CARKQGNTIYF
TRBD1	TRBV13	.	14	TRBJ1-1	TGTGCCAGCAGCTTGGGGACAGGATCGACTGAAGCTTTCTTT	CASSLGTGSTEAFF
TRBD2	TRBV5-1	once	16	TRBJ2-2	TGCGCCAGCAGCTTGGGAGCCGGGGGGACCACCGGGGAGCTGTTTTTT	CASSLGAGGTTGELFF
TRBD2	TRBV5-1	.	14	TRBJ2-1	TGCGCCAGCAGCTTCGGACTAGCGGTGGAGGAGCAGTTCTTC	CASSFGLAVEEQFF
TRBD1	TRBV25-1	.	15	TRBJ1-4	TGTGCCAGCACCGAGCGACAGGGGGGCAGTGAAAAACTGTTTTTT	CASTERQGGSEKLFF
.	TRBV27	.	14	TRBJ1-1	TGTGCCAGCAGTTTCGAGCCATTGAACACTGAAGCTTTCTTT	CASSFEPLNTEAFF
.	TRBV6-5	.	13	TRBJ2-1	TGTGCCAGCAGTAAAATCAGGGTCGATGAGCAGTTCTTC	CASSKIRVDEQFF
TRBD1	TRBV5-1	.	16	TRBJ1-3	TGCGCCAGCAGGATGACCACAGGGGGCGAAGGAAACACCATATATTTT	CASRMTTGGEGNTIYF
TRBD1	TRBV19	.	17	TRBJ1-5	TGTGCCAGTAGTATCCCGACAGGGGGCTCACCATATCAGCCCCAGCATTTT	CASSIPTGGSPYQPQHF
.	TRBV21-1	.	17	TRBJ1-1	TGTGCCAGCAGCAAAGTTCGTACGGCAGGGGGCTTACTTGAAGCTTTCTTT	CASSKVRTAGGLLEAFF
.	TRBV7-9	.	12	TRBJ1-1	TGTGCCAGCAGCCAGCTTTGGGCTGGGGCTTTCTTT	CASSQLWAGAFF
TRBD2	TRBV9	.	14	TRBJ2-3	TGTGCCAGCAGCCCCGCTAGCGGGACAGATACGCAGTATTTT	CASSPASGTDTQYF
TRBD1	TRBV6-5	.	15	TRBJ1-6	TGTGCCAGCAGAGGTCGGACAGGGACGAATTCACCCCTCCACTTT	CASRGRTGTNSPLHF
.	TRBV25-1	.	14	TRBJ1-4	TGTGCCAGCAGTGAGGGGGGGTTGAGTGAAAAACTGTTTTTT	CASSEGGLSEKLFF
.	TRBV11-3	.	13	TRBJ2-3	TGTGCCAGCAGCTTAGGATTAGTCGATACGCAGTATTTT	CASSLGLVDTQYF
TRBD1	TRBV7-8	.	15	TRBJ1-3	TGTGCCAGCAGCTCCGATGGACAGGGTGGAAACACCATATATTTT	CASSSDGQGGNTIYF
TRBD1	TRBV5-1	.	14	TRBJ1-1	TGCGCCAGCAGCTCAAGGACAGGCAGGGCTGAAGCTTTCTTT	CASSSRTGRAEAFF
TRBD2	TRBV7-8	.	16	TRBJ2-7	TGTGCCAGCAGTTTCGGACTAGCGGGTAGCTCCTACGAGCAGTACTTC	CASSFGLAGSSYEQYF
TRBD1	TRBV15	.	20	TRBJ2-3	TGTGCCACCAGCAGAGCCCCCCCGGGGACAGCTGGACCCGAAACAGATACGCAGTATTTT	CATSRAPPGTAGPETDTQYF
.	TRBV25-1	.	14	TRBJ2-7	TGTGCCAGCACCTCCCGGGACACAGACTACGAGCAGTACTTC	CASTSRDTDYEQYF
TRBD2	TRBV28	.	15	TRBJ2-7	TGTGCCAGCAGTCCGCGGACTAGCGGGAGTAACGAGCAGTACTTC	CASSPRTSGSNEQYF
TRBD2	TRBV2	.	17	TRBJ2-2	TGTGCCAGCAGGGCGTTTAGCGGGAGGGGGAACACCGGGGAGCTGTTTTTT	CASRAFSGRGNTGELFF
TRBD1	TRBV7-9	.	15	TRBJ2-1	TGTGCCAGCAGCTTACATCGGACAGGGGACAATGAGCAGTTCTTC	CASSLHRTGDNEQFF
TRBD1	TRBV30	.	15	TRBJ2-3	TGTGCCTGGAGTCCCGGGACAGGGTCCACAGATACGCAGTATTTT	CAWSPGTGSTDTQYF
.	TRBV12-3/TRBV12-4	.	13	TRBJ1-2	TGTGCCAGCAGTCTCTCGATGGAGGGTGGCTACACCTTC	CASSLSMEGGYTF
TRBD2	TRBV11-2	.	14	TRBJ2-5	TGTGCCAGCAGCCATACTAGCGGGCAGTACCCCAGGAACTTC	CASSHTSGQYPRNF
.	TRBV11-2	.	14	TRBJ2-1	TGTGCCAGCTCAGGAGCGCGGAGAGGGAGTGAGCAGTTCTTC	CASSGARRGSEQFF
TRBD1	TRBV7-8	.	14	TRBJ1-1	TGTGCCAGCAGCCCGACAGGGCCTAACACTGAAGCTTTCTTT	CASSPTGPNTEAFF
TRBD2	TRBV10-3	.	20	TRBJ2-1	TGTGCCATCAGTGACCCTATAGGCGGGACTAGGGCTTCCCCCTACAATGAGCAGTTCTTC	CAISDPIGGTRASPYNEQFF
TRBD1	TRBV30	few	13	TRBJ1-1	TGTGCCTGTCGGGACAGACTGAACACTGAAGCTTTCTTT	CACRDRLNTEAFF